The clone carrying this TCR beta chain was recorded at least ten times. Its antigen is currently unknown. Quantitative 5'-RACE was performed with molecular barcodes, and it yielded the TCR beta libraries. TCRdb called the 5' RACE reads again in MiXCR, with one record for every CDR3 protein. The sample has some 140,000 distinct CDR3 sequences, over 9.5% seen once; the top ten hold about 4%. This entry is derived from a study of CD8 T cells in ankylosing spondylitis. Overall study results and limits: Prior work had noted some motif variants in reactive arthritis blood and synovial fluid.

Germline CDR1 reads SGHRS; CDR2 reads YFSETQ. CDR3 length equals 15 residues. Trimming took off 1 base at V and 0 bases at J, with 8 bases between the two ends. The V and J genes are TRBV5-1 and TRBJ1-3, with D unresolved. The source is a female donor with ankylosing spondylitis or in good health (not recorded which). The specimen was blood, either unsorted or a sorted T cell fraction (not recorded which). CDR3 in amino acids: CASSLTSTSGNTIYF. The CDR3 DNA is TGCGCCAGCAGCTTGACGAGCACCTCTGGAAACACCATATATTTT.